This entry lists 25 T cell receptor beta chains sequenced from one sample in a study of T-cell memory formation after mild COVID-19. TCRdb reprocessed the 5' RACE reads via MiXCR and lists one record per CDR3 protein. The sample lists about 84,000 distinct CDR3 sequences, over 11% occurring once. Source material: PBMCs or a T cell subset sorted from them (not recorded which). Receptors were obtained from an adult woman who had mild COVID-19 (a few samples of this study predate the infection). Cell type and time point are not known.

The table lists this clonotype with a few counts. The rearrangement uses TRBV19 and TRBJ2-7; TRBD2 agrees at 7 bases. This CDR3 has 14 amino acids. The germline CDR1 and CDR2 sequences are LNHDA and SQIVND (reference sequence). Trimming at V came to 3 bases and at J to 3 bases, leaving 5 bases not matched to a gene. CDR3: CASSISGGGYEQYF. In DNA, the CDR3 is TGTGCCAGTAGTATTTCGGGAGGCGGCTACGAGCAGTACTTC.

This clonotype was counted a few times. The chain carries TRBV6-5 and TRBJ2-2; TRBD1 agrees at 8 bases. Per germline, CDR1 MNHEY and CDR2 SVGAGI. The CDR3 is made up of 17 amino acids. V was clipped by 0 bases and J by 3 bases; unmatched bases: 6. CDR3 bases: TGTGCCAGCAGTTACTCGGCGACAGGGGTATACACCGGGGAGCTGTTTTTT. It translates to CASSYSATGVYTGELFF.

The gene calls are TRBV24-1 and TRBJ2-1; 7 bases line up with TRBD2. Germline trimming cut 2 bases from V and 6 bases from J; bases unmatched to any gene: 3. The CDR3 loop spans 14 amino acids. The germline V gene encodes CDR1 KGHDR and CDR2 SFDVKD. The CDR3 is CATSDWTGGNEQFF. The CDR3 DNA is TGTGCCACCAGTGATTGGACGGGAGGCAATGAGCAGTTCTTC.

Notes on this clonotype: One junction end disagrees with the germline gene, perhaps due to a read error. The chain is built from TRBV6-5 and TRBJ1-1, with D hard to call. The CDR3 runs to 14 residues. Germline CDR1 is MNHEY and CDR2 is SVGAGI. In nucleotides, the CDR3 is TGTTCCAGCAGTTACTTCTCAACTGGGACTGAAGCTTTCTTT. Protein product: CSSSYFSTGTEAFF.

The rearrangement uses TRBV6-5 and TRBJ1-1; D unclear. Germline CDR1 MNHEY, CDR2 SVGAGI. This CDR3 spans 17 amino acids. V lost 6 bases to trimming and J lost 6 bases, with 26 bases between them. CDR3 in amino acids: CASSPPTEYDIYPEAFF. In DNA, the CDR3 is TGTGCCAGCAGCCCCCCCACCGAATATGACATCTACCCTGAAGCTTTCTTT.

The CDR3: CASKFSGDEQFF. For the CDR3, the DNA is TGTGCCAGTAAATTTAGCGGCGATGAGCAGTTCTTC. The V call is TRBV19, the J call TRBJ2-1, with D possibly TRBD2 on 6 matching bases. V lost 7 bases and J 8 bases, leaving 12 bases between the germline ends. This CDR3 is 12 amino acids long. CDR1 and CDR2 (germline): LNHDA, SQIVND (reference sequence).

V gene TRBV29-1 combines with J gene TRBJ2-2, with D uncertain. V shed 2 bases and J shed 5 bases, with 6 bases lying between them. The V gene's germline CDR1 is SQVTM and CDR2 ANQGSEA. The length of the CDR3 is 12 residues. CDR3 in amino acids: CSVELETGELFF. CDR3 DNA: TGCAGCGTTGAATTAGAAACCGGGGAGCTGTTTTTT.

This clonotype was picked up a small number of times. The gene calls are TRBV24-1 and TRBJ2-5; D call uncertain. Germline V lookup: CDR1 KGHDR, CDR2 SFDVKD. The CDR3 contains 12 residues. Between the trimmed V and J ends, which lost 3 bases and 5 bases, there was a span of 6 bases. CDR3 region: CATSDNDETQYF. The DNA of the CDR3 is TGTGCCACCAGTGATAATGACGAGACCCAGTACTTC.

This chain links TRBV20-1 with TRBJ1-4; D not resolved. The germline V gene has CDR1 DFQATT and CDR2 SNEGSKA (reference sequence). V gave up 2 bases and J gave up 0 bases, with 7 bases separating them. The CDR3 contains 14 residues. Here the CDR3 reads CSARHIATNEKLFF. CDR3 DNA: TGCAGTGCTAGACACATTGCAACTAATGAAAAACTGTTTTTT.

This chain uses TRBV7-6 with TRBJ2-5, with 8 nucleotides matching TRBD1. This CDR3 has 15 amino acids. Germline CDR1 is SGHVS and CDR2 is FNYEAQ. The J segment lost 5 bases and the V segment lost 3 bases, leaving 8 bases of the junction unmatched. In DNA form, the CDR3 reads TGTGCCAGCAGCTTGCGGAGGACAGGGCGGGAGACCCAGTACTTC. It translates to CASSLRRTGRETQYF.

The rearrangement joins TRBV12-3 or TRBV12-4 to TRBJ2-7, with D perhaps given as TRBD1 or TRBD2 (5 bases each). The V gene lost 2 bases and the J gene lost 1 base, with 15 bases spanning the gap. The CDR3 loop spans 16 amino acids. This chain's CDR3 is CASSLTGTLTSYEQYF. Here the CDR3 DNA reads TGTGCCAGCAGTTTAACCGGGACCCTGACTTCCTACGAGCAGTACTTC.

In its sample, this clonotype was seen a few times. CDR3 region: CASSLVSGWETQYF. In DNA, the CDR3 is TGTGCCAGCAGCTTGGTCTCGGGTTGGGAGACCCAGTACTTC. The rearrangement uses TRBV7-9 and TRBJ2-5; D gene unclear. Trimming pared 3 bases from V and 5 bases from J, leaving 13 bases between. Germline-derived CDR1 and CDR2 are SEHNR and FQNEAQ (reference sequence). CDR3 length: 14 amino acids.

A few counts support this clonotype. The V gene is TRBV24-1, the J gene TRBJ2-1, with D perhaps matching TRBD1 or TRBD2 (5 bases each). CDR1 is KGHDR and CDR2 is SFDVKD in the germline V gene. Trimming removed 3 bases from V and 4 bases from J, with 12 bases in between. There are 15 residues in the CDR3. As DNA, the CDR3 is TGTGCCACCAGTGATGGGGGAGCTCCATACAATGAGCAGTTCTTC. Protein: CATSDGGAPYNEQFF.

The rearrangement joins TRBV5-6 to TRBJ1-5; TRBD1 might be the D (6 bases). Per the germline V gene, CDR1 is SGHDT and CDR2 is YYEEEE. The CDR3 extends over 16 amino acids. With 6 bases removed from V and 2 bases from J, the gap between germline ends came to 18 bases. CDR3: CASKNYLDSGNQPQHF. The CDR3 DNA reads TGTGCCAGCAAAAATTACCTGGACAGTGGCAATCAGCCCCAGCATTTT. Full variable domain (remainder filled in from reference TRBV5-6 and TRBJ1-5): DAGVTQSPTHLIKTRGQQVTLRCSPKSGHDTVSWYQQALGQGPQFIFQYYEEEERQRGNFPDRFSGHQFPNYSSELNVNALLLGDSALYLCASKNYLDSGNQPQHFGDGTRLSIL.

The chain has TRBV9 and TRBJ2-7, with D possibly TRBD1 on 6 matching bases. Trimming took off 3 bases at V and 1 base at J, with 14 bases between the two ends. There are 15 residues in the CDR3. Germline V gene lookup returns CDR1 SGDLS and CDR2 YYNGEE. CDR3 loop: CASSAEDSLSYEQYF. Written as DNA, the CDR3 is TGTGCCAGCAGCGCTGAGGACAGTCTGTCCTACGAGCAGTACTTC.

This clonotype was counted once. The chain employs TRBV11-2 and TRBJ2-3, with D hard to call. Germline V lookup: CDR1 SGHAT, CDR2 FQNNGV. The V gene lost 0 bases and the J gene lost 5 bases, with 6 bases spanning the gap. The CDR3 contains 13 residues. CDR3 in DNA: TGTGCCAGCAGCTTAGATCTTGGAGATACGCAGTATTTT. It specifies CASSLDLGDTQYF.

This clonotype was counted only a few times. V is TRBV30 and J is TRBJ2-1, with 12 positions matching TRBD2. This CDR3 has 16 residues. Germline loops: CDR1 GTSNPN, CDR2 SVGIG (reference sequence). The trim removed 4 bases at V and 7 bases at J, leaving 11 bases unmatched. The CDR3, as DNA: TGTGCCTGGACACGGCTAGCGGGGGGGAGGCTTAATGAGCAGTTCTTC. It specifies CAWTRLAGGRLNEQFF.

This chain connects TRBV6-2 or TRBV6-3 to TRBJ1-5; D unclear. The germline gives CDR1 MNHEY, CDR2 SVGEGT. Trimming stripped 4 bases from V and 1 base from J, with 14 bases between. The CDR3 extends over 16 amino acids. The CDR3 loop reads CASSSTTTPSNQPQHF. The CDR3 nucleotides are TGTGCCAGCAGTTCGACAACGACCCCCAGCAATCAGCCCCAGCATTTT.

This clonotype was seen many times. Here the CDR3 reads CASSPGTSGAYEQYF. CDR3 DNA sequence: TGCGCCAGCAGCCCAGGGACTAGCGGGGCCTACGAGCAGTACTTC. J is TRBJ2-7 and V is TRBV4-3, with 13 bases matching TRBD2. The CDR3 length is 15 residues. J gave up 2 bases and V 4 bases, and 2 bases lay outside the gene matches. Germline CDR1 LGHNA, CDR2 YSLEER.

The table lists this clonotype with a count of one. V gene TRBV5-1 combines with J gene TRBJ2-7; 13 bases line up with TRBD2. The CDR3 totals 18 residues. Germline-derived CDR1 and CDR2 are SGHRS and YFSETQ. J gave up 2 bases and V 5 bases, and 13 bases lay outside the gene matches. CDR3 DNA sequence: TGCGCCAGCAGGCTTCCCGAGACGGGGACTAGCGGGGCCTACGAGCAGTACTTC. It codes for CASRLPETGTSGAYEQYF.

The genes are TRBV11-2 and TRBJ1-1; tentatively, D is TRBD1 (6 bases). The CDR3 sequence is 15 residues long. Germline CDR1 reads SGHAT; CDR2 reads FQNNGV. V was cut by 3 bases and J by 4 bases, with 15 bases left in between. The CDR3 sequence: CASSLGQGRGTEAFF. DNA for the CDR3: TGTGCCAGCAGCTTGGGCCAGGGGCGAGGCACTGAAGCTTTCTTT.

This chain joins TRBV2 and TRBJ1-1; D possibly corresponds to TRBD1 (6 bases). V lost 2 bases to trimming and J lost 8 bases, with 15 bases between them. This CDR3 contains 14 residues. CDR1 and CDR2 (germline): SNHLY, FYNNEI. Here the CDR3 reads CASSEYQGRGEAFF. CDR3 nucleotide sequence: TGTGCCAGCAGTGAATATCAGGGGCGAGGGGAAGCTTTCTTT.

The CDR3 sequence is CASSQWAGAVNEQYF. The CDR3 DNA reads as TGCGCCAGCAGCCAATGGGCGGGGGCCGTCAACGAGCAGTACTTC. The chain is built from TRBV4-1 and TRBJ2-7; a possible D gene is TRBD2 (7 bases). CDR3 length: 15 amino acids. With 2 bases removed from V and 5 bases from J, the gap between germline ends came to 16 bases. Germline V gene lookup returns CDR1 MGHRA and CDR2 YSYEKL.

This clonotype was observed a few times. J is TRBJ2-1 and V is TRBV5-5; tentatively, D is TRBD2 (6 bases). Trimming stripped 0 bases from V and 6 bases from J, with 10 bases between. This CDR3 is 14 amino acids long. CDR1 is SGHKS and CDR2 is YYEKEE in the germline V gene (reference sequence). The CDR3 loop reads CASSLVVTSNEQFF. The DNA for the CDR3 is TGTGCCAGCAGCTTGGTGGTGACTAGCAATGAGCAGTTCTTC.

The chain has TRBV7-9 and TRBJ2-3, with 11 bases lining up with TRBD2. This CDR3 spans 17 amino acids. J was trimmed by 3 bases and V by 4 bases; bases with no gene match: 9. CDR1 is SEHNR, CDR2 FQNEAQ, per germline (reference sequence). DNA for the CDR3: TGTGCCAGCAGCTCCCTAGCGGGGGGAAGTATTACAGATACGCAGTATTTT. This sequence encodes CASSSLAGGSITDTQYF. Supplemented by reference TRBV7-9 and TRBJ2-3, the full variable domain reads DTGVSQNPRHKITKRGQNVTFRCDPISEHNRLYWYRQTLGQGPEFLTYFQNEAQLEKSRLLSDRFSAERPKGSFSTLEIQRTEQGDSAMYLCASSSLAGGSITDTQYFGPGTRLTVL.